The 27 T cell receptor beta chains presented below share a single source sample, sequenced in a study of T cell changes during pregnancy in multiple sclerosis. Clones were sequenced by immunoSEQ multiplex PCR, and TCRdb holds only the in-frame ones, with some missing. In the table there are around 96,000 clones, approximately 94% of which are singletons. This sample comprised peripheral blood, obtained in the third trimester of pregnancy. These receptor sequences come from a female donor with multiple sclerosis, enrolled in a pregnancy study.

This sequence joins TRBV19 and TRBJ1-5; D may be TRBD1 (6 bases). This CDR3 is 14 amino acids long. V gave up 7 bases and J gave up 0 bases, with 10 bases separating them. The germline V gene has CDR1 LNHDA and CDR2 SQIVND (reference sequence). The CDR3 DNA is TGTGCCAGTACCCCGACAGGTAGCAATCAGCCCCAGCATTTT. Translating gives CASTPTGSNQPQHF. The full variable domain, completed using reference TRBV19 and TRBJ1-5, is DGGITQSPKYLFRKEGQNVTLSCEQNLNHDAMYWYRQDPGQGLRLIYYSQIVNDFQKGDIAEGYSVSREKKESFPLTVTSAQKNPTAFYLCASTPTGSNQPQHFGDGTRLSIL.

The rearrangement uses TRBV7-2 and TRBJ1-2, with 7 bases matching TRBD1. The CDR3 has 14 residues. Trimming took 3 bases from V and 2 from J; bases not matched to a gene: 3. Germline loops: CDR1 SGHTA, CDR2 FQGNSA. The chain's CDR3 is CASSLLQGNYGYTF. CDR3 nucleotide sequence: TGTGCCAGCAGCTTGTTACAGGGGAACTATGGCTACACCTTC.

V is TRBV27 and J is TRBJ2-1; 7 bases map to TRBD2. J was trimmed by 3 bases and V by 4 bases; bases with no gene match: 9. The length of the CDR3 is 16 residues. From germline, CDR1 is MNHEY and CDR2 SMNVEV (reference sequence). Here the CDR3 reads CASSSLGGSHYNEQFF. CDR3 coding DNA: TGTGCCAGCAGTTCCCTGGGCGGGAGTCACTACAATGAGCAGTTCTTC.

The V call is TRBV19, the J call TRBJ2-7; no clear D. V was shortened by 5 bases and J by 6 bases, with 11 bases between the two germline ends. This CDR3 contains 12 residues. The germline V gene has CDR1 LNHDA and CDR2 SQIVND (reference sequence). CDR3 residues: CASSGVVLEQYF. CDR3 bases: TGTGCCAGTAGTGGAGTAGTGCTCGAGCAGTACTTC. Looking up the rest from reference TRBV19 and TRBJ2-7 gives the full variable domain: DGGITQSPKYLFRKEGQNVTLSCEQNLNHDAMYWYRQDPGQGLRLIYYSQIVNDFQKGDIAEGYSVSREKKESFPLTVTSAQKNPTAFYLCASSGVVLEQYFGPGTRLTVT.

The chain employs TRBV19 and TRBJ2-5; 10 bases match TRBD2. The CDR3 runs to 17 residues. J gave up 2 bases and V 3 bases, and 9 bases lay outside the gene matches. Per the germline V gene, CDR1 is LNHDA and CDR2 is SQIVND (reference sequence). The CDR3 DNA reads as TGTGCCAGTAGTATTGTGGGTAGCGGGGGGTTTCAAGAGACCCAGTACTTC. It encodes CASSIVGSGGFQETQYF. Variable domain in full (rest from reference TRBV19 and TRBJ2-5): DGGITQSPKYLFRKEGQNVTLSCEQNLNHDAMYWYRQDPGQGLRLIYYSQIVNDFQKGDIAEGYSVSREKKESFPLTVTSAQKNPTAFYLCASSIVGSGGFQETQYFGPGTRLLVL.

CDR3 nucleotide sequence: TGTGCCAGCAGTGAAGGGACTTCCCGCACAGATACGCAGTATTTT. It is translated as CASSEGTSRTDTQYF. The rearrangement links TRBV6-1 to TRBJ2-3; D is perhaps TRBD2 (5 bases). Between the trimmed V and J ends, which lost 1 base and 1 base, there was a span of 9 bases. The CDR3 sequence is 15 residues long. Germline CDR1 reads MNHNS; CDR2 reads SASEGT.

The chain uses TRBV5-8 and TRBJ2-7; 9 bases fit TRBD2. Looked up from germline, CDR1 is SGHTS and CDR2 is YDEGEE. The CDR3 contains 15 residues. The junction had 15 bases not matched to a gene; V was cut back by 7 bases and J by 7 bases. The CDR3 protein is CASSRQREDKREQYF. The CDR3 region has the DNA TGTGCCAGCTCGCGGCAGCGGGAGGACAAGAGAGAGCAGTACTTC.

The gene calls are TRBV6-5 and TRBJ2-1; 7 nucleotides agree with TRBD2. CDR3 length: 15 residues. V shed 2 bases and J 5 bases; nucleotides not matched to a gene: 6. CDR1 and CDR2 from the germline V gene are MNHEY and SVGAGI. The CDR3 DNA sequence: TGTGCCAGCAGTTACAGGGTGGGAGGGGACAATGAGCAGTTCTTC. Translating it yields CASSYRVGGDNEQFF.

This clone was found a few times. V is TRBV13 and J is TRBJ2-2; 8 bases fit TRBD2. Unmatched junction bases numbered 5, after V lost 4 bases and J lost 7 bases. CDR3 size: 14 residues. Looked up from germline, CDR1 is PRHDT and CDR2 is FYEKMQ (reference sequence). CDR3 nucleotide sequence: TGTGCCAGCAGCTCGGGACTAGAGGACGGGGAGCTGTTTTTT. This encodes CASSSGLEDGELFF.

The chain is built from TRBV28 and TRBJ2-3; possibly TRBD2 for D (5 bases). The CDR3 has 16 residues. Germline loops: CDR1 MDHEN, CDR2 SYDVKM. The V and J ends lost 7 bases and 3 bases respectively, with 20 bases between them. CDR3 residues: CASNLADWVGTDTQYF. The DNA for the CDR3 is TGTGCCAGCAATCTGGCGGACTGGGTTGGGACAGATACGCAGTATTTT.

The CDR3 coding sequence is TGTGCCAGCAGCTTAGACCGGGACTTTGAGAGTGAAAAACTGTTTTTT. Its protein product is CASSLDRDFESEKLFF. This chain uses TRBV5-8 with TRBJ1-4, with D maybe TRBD1 (5 bases). This CDR3 is 16 amino acids long. Germline CDR1 and CDR2: SGHTS and YDEGEE. V dropped 2 bases and J dropped 7 bases, with 18 bases sitting between them.

The chain combines TRBV6-5 with TRBJ2-1; the match to TRBD1 covers 11 bases. V shed 2 bases and J 6 bases; nucleotides not matched to a gene: 6. This CDR3 comprises 16 residues. In germline, CDR1 is MNHEY, CDR2 SVGAGI. CDR3 coding DNA: TGTGCCAGCAGTTACAGAGGACAGGGGGCGCCCAATGAGCAGTTCTTC. Protein sequence: CASSYRGQGAPNEQFF.

The chain employs TRBV28 and TRBJ2-7, with a weak D call TRBD2 (5 bases). Looked up from germline, CDR1 is MDHEN and CDR2 is SYDVKM. The CDR3 extends over 16 amino acids. Trimming shortened V by 6 bases and J by 0 bases, and 18 bases separated the two germline ends. CDR3 in DNA: TGTGCCAGCAGCGTTTACGGGATTCTATTCTCCTACGAGCAGTACTTC. Protein: CASSVYGILFSYEQYF.

V and J are TRBV6-5 and TRBJ2-7; TRBD1 agrees at 10 bases. CDR3 length: 15 amino acids. J lost 2 bases, V lost 4 bases, and 5 bases had no gene match. Germline CDR1 and CDR2: MNHEY and SVGAGI. This CDR3 reads CASSSTGGIAYEQYF. CDR3 sequence (DNA): TGTGCCAGCAGTTCGACAGGGGGCATCGCCTACGAGCAGTACTTC.

The rearrangement links TRBV7-9 to TRBJ2-2; the match to TRBD1 covers 7 bases. CDR3 length: 15 residues. Germline loops: CDR1 SEHNR, CDR2 FQNEAQ (reference sequence). With V trimmed by 5 bases and J by 1 base, 4 bases remained unmatched. This chain's CDR3 is CASSAWTGNTGELFF. In nucleotides, the CDR3 is TGTGCCAGCAGCGCCTGGACAGGGAACACCGGGGAGCTGTTTTTT.

The chain couples TRBV29-1 to TRBJ2-7; perhaps TRBD1 as D (5 bases). The germline CDR1 and CDR2 sequences are SQVTM and ANQGSEA. V was clipped by 1 base and J by 7 bases, with 17 bases between them. This CDR3 has 14 amino acids. This CDR3 reads CSVEVGALAREQYF. CDR3 sequence (DNA): TGCAGCGTTGAAGTTGGGGCATTGGCACGGGAGCAGTACTTC.

The rearrangement links TRBV6-6 to TRBJ1-5; D ambiguous. V was trimmed by 0 bases and J by 5 bases, leaving 11 bases between them. CDR3 length equals 15 residues. Germline V lookup: CDR1 MNHNY, CDR2 SVGAGI (reference sequence). CDR3 sequence reads: CASSYSSSSHQPQHF. CDR3 in DNA: TGTGCCAGCAGTTACTCGAGTAGCAGCCATCAGCCCCAGCATTTT.

The V and J genes are TRBV5-1 and TRBJ2-5; 8 positions agree with TRBD1. The CDR3 has 20 amino acids. Germline CDR1 is SGHRS and CDR2 is YFSETQ. V was pared by 2 bases and J by 1 base, with 19 bases of the junction left unmatched. Here the CDR3 reads CASSFHRRSPDRGSQETQYF. The CDR3 DNA sequence: TGCGCCAGCAGCTTTCACCGACGAAGCCCCGACAGGGGATCCCAAGAGACCCAGTACTTC.

This clone was recorded only once. CDR3 loop: CASSLQGASYEQYF. CDR3 in DNA: TGTGCCAGCAGTTTGCAGGGGGCATCCTACGAGCAGTACTTC. The genes are TRBV28 and TRBJ2-7; 8 positions match TRBD1. The V and J ends lost 3 bases and 1 base, in that order; junction bases with no gene match: 2. Germline CDR1 and CDR2: MDHEN and SYDVKM. This CDR3 is 14 amino acids long.

The chain links TRBV9 to TRBJ2-3, with D perhaps matching TRBD2 (6 bases). The CDR3 contains 20 residues. The germline CDR1 and CDR2 sequences are SGDLS and YYNGEE. The V and J ends lost 0 bases and 0 bases respectively, with 23 bases between them. This CDR3 is CASSVGRSGLWRTSTDTQYF. The CDR3 coding sequence is TGTGCCAGCAGCGTAGGACGCTCGGGACTGTGGAGGACTAGCACAGATACGCAGTATTTT.

The chain employs TRBV15 and TRBJ2-1; D ambiguous. V gave up 0 bases and J gave up 9 bases, with 9 bases separating them. CDR1 is LNHNV and CDR2 is YYDKDF in the germline V gene (reference sequence). This CDR3 spans 13 amino acids. The CDR3 protein is CATSRDLEAEQFF. For the CDR3, the DNA is TGTGCCACCAGCAGAGATCTCGAGGCTGAGCAGTTCTTC.

This chain uses TRBV2 with TRBJ2-3, with D unresolved. V was cut by 6 bases and J by 0 bases, with 10 bases left in between. CDR3 length: 14 residues. Germline loops: CDR1 SNHLY, CDR2 FYNNEI. The CDR3 DNA reads TGTGCCAGCAGCGAGTCCCCCAGCACAGATACGCAGTATTTT. Translating gives CASSESPSTDTQYF.

The chain uses TRBV7-9 and TRBJ1-2; D call uncertain. CDR3 length: 14 amino acids. Trimming pared 1 base from V and 8 bases from J, leaving 14 bases between. Germline CDR1 reads SEHNR; CDR2 reads FQNEAQ (reference sequence). In nucleotides, the CDR3 is TGTGCCAGCAGCTTAGAAGTAGCATCCGACGGCTACACCTTC. It codes for CASSLEVASDGYTF. Using reference TRBV7-9 and TRBJ1-2 for the parts outside the CDR3, the full variable domain is DTGVSQNPRHKITKRGQNVTFRCDPISEHNRLYWYRQTLGQGPEFLTYFQNEAQLEKSRLLSDRFSAERPKGSFSTLEIQRTEQGDSAMYLCASSLEVASDGYTFGSGTRLTVV.

The chain links TRBV10-2 to TRBJ2-3; 10 nucleotides agree with TRBD1. This CDR3 has 15 residues. Trimming at V came to 2 bases and at J to 1 base, leaving 0 bases not matched to a gene. Germline V gene lookup returns CDR1 WSHSY and CDR2 SAAADI. CDR3 region: CASSEGTGGTDTQYF. Here the CDR3 DNA reads TGCGCCAGCAGTGAGGGGACAGGGGGCACAGATACGCAGTATTTT.

V gene TRBV6-6 combines with J gene TRBJ2-5; 8 nucleotides align to TRBD2. V shed 7 bases, J shed 4 bases, and the junction held 11 bases outside the gene matches. The CDR3 is 15 residues long. Germline V gene lookup returns CDR1 MNHNY and CDR2 SVGAGI (reference sequence). DNA of the CDR3: TGTGCCAGCACTCCCCCCGGGACTAGGAGAGAGACCCAGTACTTC. Protein: CASTPPGTRRETQYF.

The V and J genes are TRBV9 and TRBJ1-3; perhaps TRBD1 as D (6 bases). The CDR3 has 15 amino acids. V was cut by 4 bases and J by 0 bases, with 11 bases left in between. The V gene's germline CDR1 is SGDLS and CDR2 YYNGEE. The CDR3 region has the DNA TGTGCCAGCAGCACAAGGGGGTTCTCTGGAAACACCATATATTTT. It encodes CASSTRGFSGNTIYF.

This chain connects TRBV29-1 to TRBJ2-2, with D perhaps TRBD2 (5 bases). Germline values: CDR1 SQVTM, CDR2 ANQGSEA. The CDR3 contains 14 residues. Trimming stripped 3 bases from V and 6 bases from J, with 14 bases between. In nucleotides, the CDR3 is TGCAGCGTTGATGGTGGGAGAGGGTCCGGGGAGCTGTTTTTT. Translation: CSVDGGRGSGELFF.